This TCR beta chain originates from a study of early T cells in non-severe SARS-CoV-2 infection. Across the whole study: Sequenced bulk RNA came from whole blood that was unsorted, and chains were unpaired.

The CDR3 runs 18 residues. Germline loops: CDR1 SGHDT, CDR2 YYEEEE. Trimming at V came to 2 bases and at J to 4 bases, leaving 12 bases not matched to a gene. The TCR library protocol was used to attach unique molecular identifiers. These identifiers were attached to individual cDNA molecules. TCRdb re-called the 5' RACE reads with MiXCR, one entry per CDR3 protein. Counted here are around 92,000 distinct CDR3 sequences, approximately 10% occurring once; the ten biggest clones make up approximately 5.4%. This clonotype showed up just a few times. Its antigen remains unidentified. General observations from the study: Anti-spike CD8 responses were favored by VDJdb matching, which missed private and CD4 specificities.

The receptor comes from an adult who was a healthcare worker with PCR-confirmed SARS-CoV-2 infection or an uninfected control (not recorded which). The chain combines TRBV5-6 with TRBJ2-2, with 9 bases identical to TRBD2. The sample was whole blood. CDR3 protein: CASSLLSSGNGRTGELFF. In DNA, the CDR3 is TGTGCCAGCAGCTTACTCTCTAGCGGGAACGGGCGCACCGGGGAGCTGTTTTTT.